Listed here is a single T cell receptor (beta chain). No antigen is known for it. This specimen comes from a study of shared clonotypes between healthy human individuals. General observations from the study: Compared with clonotypes that all four donors shared, non-shared clonotypes had lower generation probabilities.

The CDR3 consists of 15 residues. Germline loops: CDR1 KGHSH, CDR2 LQKENI. Losses at the gene ends were 4 bases for V and 1 base for J; bases not matched to a gene: 5. Data came from immunoSEQ multiplex PCR; TCRdb stores just in-frame clones and leaves some out. In the table there are about 2 million clones, roughly 96% of which are singletons. J is TRBJ1-1 and V is TRBV18, with 8 bases identical to TRBD1. This receptor was taken from a man younger than 30 in good health. The sample comprised naive CD4+ T cells sorted from blood. This sample's subset: CD45RA+ positively selected. DNA for the CDR3: TGTGCCAGCTCACAGGGACAGGTGACGAACACTGAAGCTTTCTTT. Its translation is CASSQGQVTNTEAFF.